Listed here are 5 T cell receptor beta chains from one sample, sequenced in a study of cytotoxic CD8 clonotypes in ibrutinib-treated CLL. Clones were sequenced by immunoSEQ multiplex PCR, and TCRdb holds only the in-frame ones, with some missing. The data contain 120,000 to 150,000 clones, around 93% of them singletons. The sample consisted of PBMCs, taken after 12 months of ibrutinib treatment. These receptors were taken from a human donor with chronic lymphocytic leukemia.

V gene TRBV5-5 combines with J gene TRBJ2-5, with no clear D. The length of the CDR3 is 15 residues. The V gene's germline CDR1 is SGHKS and CDR2 YYEKEE (reference sequence). The V and J ends lost 4 bases and 5 bases respectively, with 18 bases between them. The CDR3 reads CASSPNAQQWETQYF. The CDR3 nucleotides are TGTGCCAGCAGCCCCAACGCACAGCAATGGGAGACCCAGTACTTC. Full variable domain (outside the CDR3, taken from reference TRBV5-5 and TRBJ2-5): DAGVTQSPTHLIKTRGQQVTLRCSPISGHKSVSWYQQVLGQGPQFIFQYYEKEERGRGNFPDRFSARQFPNYSSELNVNALLLGDSALYLCASSPNAQQWETQYFGPGTRLLVL.

This chain links TRBV6-6 with TRBJ2-7; perhaps TRBD2 as D (6 bases). The germline V gene has CDR1 MNHNY and CDR2 SVGAGI (reference sequence). V gave up 2 bases and J gave up 4 bases, with 9 bases separating them. This CDR3 region has 13 residues. For the CDR3, the DNA is TGTGCCAGCAGTTACACGGAGGGTTACGAGCAGTACTTC. Translated, it gives CASSYTEGYEQYF.

The chain is built from TRBV7-9 and TRBJ2-1; TRBD2 matches at 7 bases. Germline trimming cut 2 bases from V and 2 bases from J; bases unmatched to any gene: 6. The germline V gene has CDR1 SEHNR and CDR2 FQNEAQ (reference sequence). The CDR3 length is 16 residues. This CDR3 is CASSLPLAQPYNEQFF. The CDR3 DNA reads as TGTGCCAGCAGCTTACCACTAGCGCAACCCTACAATGAGCAGTTCTTC. Together with reference TRBV7-9 and TRBJ2-1, the CDR3 gives the full variable domain: DTGVSQNPRHKITKRGQNVTFRCDPISEHNRLYWYRQTLGQGPEFLTYFQNEAQLEKSRLLSDRFSAERPKGSFSTLEIQRTEQGDSAMYLCASSLPLAQPYNEQFFGPGTRLTVL.

The rearrangement links TRBV6-1 to TRBJ2-7, with D unresolved. The CDR3 is made up of 19 amino acids. Between the trimmed V and J ends, which lost 0 bases and 1 base, there was a span of 22 bases. The germline V gene has CDR1 MNHNS and CDR2 SASEGT. The CDR3 sequence: CASSEARGRSLLKSYEQYF. The CDR3 nucleotides are TGTGCCAGCAGTGAAGCACGTGGCAGGTCCCTCCTGAAATCCTACGAGCAGTACTTC.

J is TRBJ1-3 and V is TRBV2; D is unresolved. CDR1 and CDR2 from the germline V gene are SNHLY and FYNNEI. This CDR3 is built from 15 residues. V lost 7 bases and J 3 bases, leaving 16 bases between the germline ends. CDR3 sequence (DNA): TGTGCCAGCACCCCTCTCGGGGTTGGTGGAAACACCATATATTTT. Its translation: CASTPLGVGGNTIYF.